Shown below are 3 T cell receptor beta chains from a single sample sequenced in a study of blood T cells in healthy people across ages. It was with a sample-barcoded 5' primer and a J-beta primer mix that a second PCR of roughly 7 to 12 cycles was run. TCRdb re-called the 5' RACE reads through MiXCR, storing one row per CDR3 protein. The sample yields approximately 2,000,000 distinct CDR3 sequences, around 42% seen once. Sequenced: blood. The receptors shown here come from a human donor in good health.

There are a few counts of this clonotype. The rearrangement joins TRBV7-2 to TRBJ2-7; D may be TRBD1 (5 bases). Germline values: CDR1 SGHTA, CDR2 FQGNSA. V was pared by 0 bases and J by 4 bases, with 16 bases between. This CDR3 region has 16 residues. The DNA for the CDR3 is TGTGCCAGCAGCTTAGCGGGGTCTGGGGCCCTTTACGAGCAGTACTTC. This sequence encodes CASSLAGSGALYEQYF.

The rearrangement links TRBV7-3 to TRBJ2-3, with D hard to call. The V end was cut by 5 bases, the J end by 3 bases, with 12 bases between. Germline V gives CDR1 SGHTA, CDR2 FQGTGA. This CDR3 spans 14 amino acids. CDR3 nucleotide sequence: TGTGCCAGCAGCCCCATAGGAAGAACAGATACGCAGTATTTT. Translated: CASSPIGRTDTQYF. Full variable domain (outside the CDR3, taken from reference TRBV7-3 and TRBJ2-3): GAGVSQTPSNKVTEKGKYVELRCDPISGHTALYWYRQSLGQGPEFLIYFQGTGAADDSGLPNDRFFAVRPEGSVSTLKIQRTERGDSAVYLCASSPIGRTDTQYFGPGTRLTVL.

Only a few counts were recorded for this clonotype. This chain uses TRBV7-7 with TRBJ2-1; 8 bases are a match to TRBD1. After removal of 4 bases from V and 1 base from J, the junction contained 6 bases not matched to a gene. The CDR3 consists of 16 residues. CDR1 and CDR2 (germline): SSHAT, FNYEAQ (reference sequence). In DNA, the CDR3 is TGTGCCAGCAGCTCGACGACAGGGGCATCCTACAATGAGCAGTTCTTC. Protein sequence: CASSSTTGASYNEQFF.